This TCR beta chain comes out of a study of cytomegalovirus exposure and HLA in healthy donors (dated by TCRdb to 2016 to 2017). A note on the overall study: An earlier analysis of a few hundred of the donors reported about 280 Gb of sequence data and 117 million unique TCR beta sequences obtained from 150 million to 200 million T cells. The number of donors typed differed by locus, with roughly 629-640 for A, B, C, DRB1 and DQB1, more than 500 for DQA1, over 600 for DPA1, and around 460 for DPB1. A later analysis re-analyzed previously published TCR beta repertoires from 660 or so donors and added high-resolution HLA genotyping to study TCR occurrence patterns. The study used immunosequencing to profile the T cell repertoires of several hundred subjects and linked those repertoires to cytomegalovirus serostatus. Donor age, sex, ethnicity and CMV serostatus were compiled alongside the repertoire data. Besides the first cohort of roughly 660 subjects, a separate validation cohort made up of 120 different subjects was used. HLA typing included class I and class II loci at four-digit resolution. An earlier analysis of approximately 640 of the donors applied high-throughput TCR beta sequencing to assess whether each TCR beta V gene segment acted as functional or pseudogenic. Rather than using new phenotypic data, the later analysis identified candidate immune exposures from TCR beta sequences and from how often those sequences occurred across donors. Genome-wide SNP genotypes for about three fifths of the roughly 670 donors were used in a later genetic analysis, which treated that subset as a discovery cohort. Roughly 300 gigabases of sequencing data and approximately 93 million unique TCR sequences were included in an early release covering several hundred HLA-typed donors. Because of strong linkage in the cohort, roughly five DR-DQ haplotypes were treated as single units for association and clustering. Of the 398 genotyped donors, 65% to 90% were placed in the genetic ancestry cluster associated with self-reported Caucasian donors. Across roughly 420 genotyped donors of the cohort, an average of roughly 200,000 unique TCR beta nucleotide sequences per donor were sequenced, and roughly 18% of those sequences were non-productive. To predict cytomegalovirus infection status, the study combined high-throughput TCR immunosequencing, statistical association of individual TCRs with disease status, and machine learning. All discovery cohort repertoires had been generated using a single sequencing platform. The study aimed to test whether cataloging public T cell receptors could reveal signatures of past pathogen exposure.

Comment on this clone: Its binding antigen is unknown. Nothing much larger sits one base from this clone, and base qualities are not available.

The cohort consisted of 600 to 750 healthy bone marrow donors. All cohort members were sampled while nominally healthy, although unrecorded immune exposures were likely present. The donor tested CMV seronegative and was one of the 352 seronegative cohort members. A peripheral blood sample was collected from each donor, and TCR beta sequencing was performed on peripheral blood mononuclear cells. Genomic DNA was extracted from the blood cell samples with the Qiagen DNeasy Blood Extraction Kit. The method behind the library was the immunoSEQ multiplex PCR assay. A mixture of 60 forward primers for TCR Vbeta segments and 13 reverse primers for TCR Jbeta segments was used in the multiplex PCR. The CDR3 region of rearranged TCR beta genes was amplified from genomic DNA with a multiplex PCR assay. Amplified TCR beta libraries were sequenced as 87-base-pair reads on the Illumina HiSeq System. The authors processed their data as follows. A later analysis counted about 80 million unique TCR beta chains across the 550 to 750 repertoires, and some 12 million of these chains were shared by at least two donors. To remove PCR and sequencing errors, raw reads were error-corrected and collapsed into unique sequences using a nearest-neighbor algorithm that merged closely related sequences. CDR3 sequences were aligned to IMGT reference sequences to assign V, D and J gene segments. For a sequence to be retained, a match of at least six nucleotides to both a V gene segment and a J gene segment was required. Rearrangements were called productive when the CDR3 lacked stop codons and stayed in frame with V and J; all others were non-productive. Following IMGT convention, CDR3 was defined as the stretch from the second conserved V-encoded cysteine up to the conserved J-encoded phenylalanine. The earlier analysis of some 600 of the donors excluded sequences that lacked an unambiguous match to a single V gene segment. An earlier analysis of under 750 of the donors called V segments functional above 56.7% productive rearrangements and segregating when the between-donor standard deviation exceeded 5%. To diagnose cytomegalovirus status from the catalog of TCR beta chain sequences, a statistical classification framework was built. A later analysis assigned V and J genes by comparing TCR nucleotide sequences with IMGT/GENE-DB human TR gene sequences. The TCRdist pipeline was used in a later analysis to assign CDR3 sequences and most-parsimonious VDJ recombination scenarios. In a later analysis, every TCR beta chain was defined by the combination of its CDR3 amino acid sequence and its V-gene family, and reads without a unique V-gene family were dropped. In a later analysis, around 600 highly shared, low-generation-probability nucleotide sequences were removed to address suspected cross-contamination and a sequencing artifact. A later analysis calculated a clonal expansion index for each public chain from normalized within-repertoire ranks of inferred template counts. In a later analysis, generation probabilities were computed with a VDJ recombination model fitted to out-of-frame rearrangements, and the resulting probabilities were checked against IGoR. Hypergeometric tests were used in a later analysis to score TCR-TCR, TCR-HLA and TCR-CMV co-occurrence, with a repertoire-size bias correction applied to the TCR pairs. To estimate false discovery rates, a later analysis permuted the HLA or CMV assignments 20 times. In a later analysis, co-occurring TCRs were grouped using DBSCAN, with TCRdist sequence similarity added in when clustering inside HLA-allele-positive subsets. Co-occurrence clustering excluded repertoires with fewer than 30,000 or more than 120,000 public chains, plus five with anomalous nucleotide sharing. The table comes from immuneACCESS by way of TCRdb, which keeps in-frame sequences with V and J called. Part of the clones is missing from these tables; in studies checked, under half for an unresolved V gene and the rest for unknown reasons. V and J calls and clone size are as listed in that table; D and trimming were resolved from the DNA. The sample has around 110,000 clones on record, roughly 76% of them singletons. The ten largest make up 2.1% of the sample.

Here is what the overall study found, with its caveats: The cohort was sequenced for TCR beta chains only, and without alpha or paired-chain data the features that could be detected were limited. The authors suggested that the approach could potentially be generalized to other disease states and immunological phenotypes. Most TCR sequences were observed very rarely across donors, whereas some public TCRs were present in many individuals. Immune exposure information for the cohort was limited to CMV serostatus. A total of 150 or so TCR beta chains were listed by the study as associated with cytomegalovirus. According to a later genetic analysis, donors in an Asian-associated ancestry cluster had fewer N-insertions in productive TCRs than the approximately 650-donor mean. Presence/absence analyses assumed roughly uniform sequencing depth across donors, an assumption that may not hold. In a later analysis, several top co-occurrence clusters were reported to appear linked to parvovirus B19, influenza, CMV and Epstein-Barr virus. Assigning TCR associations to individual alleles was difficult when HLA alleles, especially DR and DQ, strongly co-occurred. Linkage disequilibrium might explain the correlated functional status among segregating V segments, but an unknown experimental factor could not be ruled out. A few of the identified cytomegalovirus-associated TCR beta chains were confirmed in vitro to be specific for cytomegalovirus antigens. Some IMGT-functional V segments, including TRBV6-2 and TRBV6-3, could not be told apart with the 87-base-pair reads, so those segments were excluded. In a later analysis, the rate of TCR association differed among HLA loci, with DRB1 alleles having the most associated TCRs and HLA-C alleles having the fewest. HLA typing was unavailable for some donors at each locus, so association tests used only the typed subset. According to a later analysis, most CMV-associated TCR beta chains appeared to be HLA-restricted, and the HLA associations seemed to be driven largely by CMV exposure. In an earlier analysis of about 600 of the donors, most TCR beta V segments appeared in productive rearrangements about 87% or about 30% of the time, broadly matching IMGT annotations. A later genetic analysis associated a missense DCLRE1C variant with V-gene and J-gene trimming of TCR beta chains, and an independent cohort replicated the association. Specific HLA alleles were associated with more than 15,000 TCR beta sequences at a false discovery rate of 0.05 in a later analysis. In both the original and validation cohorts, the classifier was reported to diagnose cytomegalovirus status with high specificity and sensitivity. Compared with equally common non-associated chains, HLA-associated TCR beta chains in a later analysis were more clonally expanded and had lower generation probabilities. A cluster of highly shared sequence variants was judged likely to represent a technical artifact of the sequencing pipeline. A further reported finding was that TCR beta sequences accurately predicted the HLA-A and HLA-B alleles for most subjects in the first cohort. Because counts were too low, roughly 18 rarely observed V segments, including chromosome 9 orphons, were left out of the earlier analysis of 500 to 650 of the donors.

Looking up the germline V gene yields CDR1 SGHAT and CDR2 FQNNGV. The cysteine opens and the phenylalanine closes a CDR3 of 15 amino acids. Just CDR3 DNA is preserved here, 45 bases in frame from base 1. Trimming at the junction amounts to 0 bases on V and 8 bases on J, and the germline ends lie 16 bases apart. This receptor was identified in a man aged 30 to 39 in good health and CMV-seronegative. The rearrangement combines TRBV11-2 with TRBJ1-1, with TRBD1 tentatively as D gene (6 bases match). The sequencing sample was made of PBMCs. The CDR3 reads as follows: CASSLDLGTNFEAFF. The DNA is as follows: TGTGCCAGCAGCTTAGATTTAGGGACAAATTTCGAAGCTTTCTTT. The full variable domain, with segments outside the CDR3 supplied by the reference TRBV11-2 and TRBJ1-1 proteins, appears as EAGVAQSPRYKIIEKRQSVAFWCNPISGHATLYWYQQILGQGPKLLIQFQNNGVVDDSQLPKDRFSAERLKGVDSTLKIQPAKLEDSAVYLCASSLDLGTNFEAFFGQGTRLTVV.